This paragraph covers one T cell receptor (beta chain) sequence. Its antigen is still unknown. No base quality values were provided; no much bigger clone lies one nucleotide off. Donors were healthy HIV-negative adults with no recently reported acute infections or vaccinations. Every donor was a Caucasian adult living in Nashville, Tennessee, USA. Magnetic negative selection was used to enrich CD4+ T cells, after which naive cells were positively selected on CD45RA and the negative fraction became the memory subset. Blood was collected by leukapheresis, and PBMCs were isolated by Ficoll-Histopaque density gradient centrifugation and then cryopreserved in liquid nitrogen vapor phase. Analytical flow cytometry was used to check the purity and quantity of every magnetically sorted T cell population. Genomic DNA was isolated from each sorted fraction and quantified by UV absorbance on a Nanodrop 2000c.

The data are from a study of shared clonotypes between healthy human individuals (dated by TCRdb to 2018 to 2021). In terms of the full investigation: The cohort comprised a couple of women and a few men aged 18 to 49 years. Blood TCR repertoires of five healthy adults were deeply sequenced to estimate repertoire size and the extent of clonotype sharing between individuals. Different laboratories and diverse techniques were used to prepare libraries and sequence TCR repertoires, to increase sequencing depth and limit assay-specific biases. For each donor, three plates each were used for CD4 naive and CD4 memory, two plates were used for CD8 naive, and one plate was used for CD8 memory. Each donor's leukapheresis produced roughly between roughly 0.94 and 9.5 billion PBMCs.

Using the deep immunoSEQ assay, TCR CDR3 regions were amplified from genomic DNA by multiplex PCR. Extracted genomic DNA from each cell subset was spread evenly across all wells of several immunoSEQ 96-well plates, with each plate serving as a replicate. Each replicate PCR for sorted subsets received around 200 ng genomic DNA, equal to 30,000 or so T cell genomes. Purified libraries were measured with a Qubit 3.0 fluorometer, size-checked on a Bioanalyzer 2100, and measured again with the KAPA Library Quantification kit. Every immunoSEQ 96-well plate was sequenced on a dedicated single-read 150-cycle Illumina NextSeq 550 flow cell. In the source study's methods: Because only junctional sequences without quality scores were contained in the immunoSEQ output, filtering matching that applied to full-length reads could not be performed. To assign V/J genes and CDR3, sequences were annotated using PyIR, a Python wrapper for IgBLAST v1.9, with IMGT germline references. Reads were filtered out if the reads had weak V/J assignments (E-value above 1e-6), no CDR3, stop codons, out-of-frame junctions, or ambiguous translated residues. A V3J clonotype was defined by an identical inferred V gene, J gene, and CDR3 amino acid sequence. The percentage overlap between two repertoires was calculated by dividing the number of shared unique clonotypes by the size of the smaller repertoire. Repertoire richness was assessed with RTK rarefaction, the Chao1 estimator, and Recon v2.1 estimates of unobserved clonotypes. OLGA was used to compute generation probabilities for all TCRbeta clonotypes that the gDNA method yielded from a few donors. TCRdb mirrors the immuneACCESS table, restricted to in-frame sequences. Some clones are absent from its copies; in checked studies, under half trace to an unresolved V gene, and the reason for the others is unknown. V and J calls and clone size follow that table, whereas D and trimming were derived from the DNA. The sample has 950,000 to 1,300,000 clones on record, more than 60% of them singletons. Of the sample, around 1.5% falls within the top ten clones.

Broader findings and caveats from the paper: About 5% of naive CD4, 3.5% of naive CD8, roughly 2.5% of memory CD4, and 0.4% of memory CD8 clonotypes were shared across several donors. Estimated clonotype richness was generally larger for naive than for memory subsets. Higher generation probabilities were observed for clonotypes shared by all four sorted-subset donors than for non-shared clonotypes. Pairwise subsampling indicated that sequencing depth was expected to affect the degree of clonotype sharing among donors. Only blood was sampled, and tissue TCR repertoires likely differ from those in blood. Rarefaction of sorted-subset datasets indicated incomplete sequencing despite the large sequencing depth. Because the study included a small number of donors, the genetic and exposure-history diversity represented was limited.

Taken from cysteine to phenylalanine, the CDR3 has 12 residues. The kept DNA is CDR3 alone, 36 bases in frame from the first base. CDR1 and CDR2 were assigned from the germline V gene (reference sequence) as LNHDA and SQIVND. V is pared back by 4 bases and J by 10 bases, with 11 bases lying between the germline termini. The chain is made from TRBV19 and TRBJ2-1; TRBD2 could be the D gene, as 5 bases match. This TCR derives from a man aged 18 to 29 in good health. The sample consisted of memory CD4+ T cells sorted from blood. What this sample's cell subset or site label stands for: CD45RA-negative fraction. The sequenced DNA: TGTGCCAGTAGTAGTCAAACGGGGGAGCAGTTCTTC. This is translated as CASSSQTGEQFF.